This section outlines one T cell receptor (beta chain) sequence together with its context. The antigen is not known. Sequenced by immunoSEQ multiplex PCR; TCRdb stores in-frame clones only, minus some. The sample records a few hundred thousand clones, roughly 80% being singletons. The entry originates in a study of Ad26.COV2.S vaccination and SARS-CoV-2 variants. Study background: Intramuscular Ad26.COV2.S at 5x10^10 or 1x10^11 viral particles.

The CDR3 totals 15 residues. V lost 0 bases, J lost 10 bases, and 13 bases lay in between. The germline V gene encodes CDR1 LGHDT and CDR2 YNNKEL (reference sequence). Broader study findings: Greater spike-specific TCR breadth was seen in vaccine recipients than in placebo recipients.

Stated treatment: 15 to 20 received Ad26.COV2.S at low or high dose, single or two shots; 5 received placebo; per-sample allocation not given. The investigators took samples on day 63 after the first vaccine or placebo injection. Whoever gave the sample was an adult aged 18-55 years in Boston. The clonotype comes from a person between 18 and 59 years old who received the Ad26.COV2.S COVID-19 vaccine or a placebo. The material was peripheral blood, obtained in a trial of Ad26.COV2.S vaccine versus placebo. V is TRBV3-1 (or the pseudogene TRBV3-2) and J is TRBJ1-6; TRBD1 is a possible D gene (5 bases). CDR3 nucleotides: TGTGCCAGCAGCCAAGAGGCAGGGACCTCCTCACCCCTCCACTTT. Translation gives CASSQEAGTSSPLHF.